Below, 21 T cell receptor beta chains from the same sample are listed, as sequenced in a study of cytomegalovirus exposure and HLA in healthy donors. Primers for the PCR totalled 60 Vbeta and 13 Jbeta. The method was immunoSEQ multiplex PCR; TCRdb's version includes in-frame clones alone and lacks a portion of them. The profile covers roughly 200,000 clones, with 76% appearing a single time and 0.55% to 0.75% taken by the ten largest. Sequenced input: PBMCs. The receptor source for this set is a man between 18 and 35 years old in good health and CMV-seronegative.

The chain links TRBV2 to TRBJ2-7, with 10 bases lining up with TRBD1. The CDR3 consists of 12 residues. V shed 10 bases and J 5 bases; nucleotides not matched to a gene: 5. Germline CDR1 is SNHLY and CDR2 is FYNNEI. As DNA, the CDR3 is TGTGCCATAACGGGACAGGGGAACGAGCAGTACTTC. Its protein is CAITGQGNEQYF.

The rearrangement links TRBV6-5 to TRBJ1-1; possibly TRBD1 for D (6 bases). Trimming shortened V by 5 bases and J by 8 bases, and 12 bases separated the two germline ends. The germline V gene has CDR1 MNHEY and CDR2 SVGAGI. The CDR3 extends over 12 amino acids. CDR3 sequence reads: CASSEDSSEAFF. CDR3 DNA: TGTGCCAGCAGTGAGGACAGTTCAGAAGCTTTCTTT.

The CDR3 is CASSQQGVGQPQHF. In nucleotides, the CDR3 is TGTGCCAGCAGTCAACAGGGGGTCGGGCAGCCCCAGCATTTT. V usage is TRBV6-5 and J usage is TRBJ1-5; 8 bases line up with TRBD1. J lost 7 bases, V lost 5 bases, and 7 bases had no gene match. The germline CDR1 and CDR2 sequences are MNHEY and SVGAGI. This CDR3 contains 14 residues.

The genes are TRBV15 and TRBJ2-7; no firm D call. CDR1 is LNHNV and CDR2 is YYDKDF in the germline V gene (reference sequence). CDR3 length: 16 residues. V shed 3 bases and J shed 3 bases, with 18 bases lying between them. CDR3 amino acids: CATSSDDTSFNYEQYF. CDR3 DNA sequence: TGTGCCACCAGCAGTGATGACACGTCCTTCAACTACGAGCAGTACTTC.

The V and J genes are TRBV30 and TRBJ1-1; weak D call: TRBD1 (6 bases). The CDR3 runs to 13 residues. Per germline, CDR1 GTSNPN and CDR2 SVGIG (reference sequence). With 2 bases removed from V and 4 bases from J, the gap between germline ends came to 11 bases. The CDR3 here is CAWSSRGGTEAFF. CDR3 nucleotide sequence: TGTGCCTGGAGTTCCAGGGGTGGCACTGAAGCTTTCTTT.

The chain recombines TRBV6-1 with TRBJ2-5, with no clear D. CDR1 is MNHNS, CDR2 SASEGT, per germline. This CDR3 spans 13 amino acids. V lost 6 bases to trimming and J lost 1 base, with 9 bases between them. The CDR3 nucleotides are TGTGCCAGCAGCCCCCGCGGCCAAGAGACCCAGTACTTC. This translates into CASSPRGQETQYF.

This sequence joins TRBV29-1 and TRBJ2-2, with unresolved D. Per germline, CDR1 SQVTM and CDR2 ANQGSEA. The V and J ends lost 6 bases and 0 bases respectively, with 14 bases between them. This CDR3 contains 15 residues. CDR3 DNA sequence: TGCAGCGTACCACAGAGTTCGGCGAACACCGGGGAGCTGTTTTTT. It translates to CSVPQSSANTGELFF.

V is TRBV5-1 and J is TRBJ1-1, with TRBD1 as a possible D gene (5 bases). Germline V gene data show CDR1 as SGHRS and CDR2 as YFSETQ. Trimming cost V 0 bases and J 4 bases, with 10 bases left between them. The length of the CDR3 is 14 residues. This CDR3 reads CASSLGSGGTEAFF. CDR3 bases: TGCGCCAGCAGCTTGGGGTCGGGGGGCACTGAAGCTTTCTTT.

The V call is TRBV7-3, the J call TRBJ2-1, with TRBD2 identical over 10 bases. There are 15 residues in the CDR3. The V gene's germline CDR1 is SGHTA and CDR2 FQGTGA. With V trimmed by 6 bases and J by 7 bases, 9 bases remained unmatched. Here the CDR3 reads CASRSLAGVGNEQFF. The CDR3 nucleotides read TGTGCCAGCAGGTCCCTAGCGGGAGTAGGTAATGAGCAGTTCTTC.

This chain connects TRBV9 to TRBJ2-1, with 8 bases lining up with TRBD2. Trimming cost V 4 bases and J 15 bases; bases outside gene matches: 15. Per germline, CDR1 SGDLS and CDR2 YYNGEE. This CDR3 region has 14 residues. In DNA form, the CDR3 reads TGTGCCAGCAGCCCGGGGGGGACGAGGAGGAACCTGTTCTTC. Its protein product is CASSPGGTRRNLFF.

The chain links TRBV5-8 to TRBJ1-2; D uncertain. This CDR3 is 14 amino acids long. V lost 4 bases and J lost 0, with 10 bases in between. Germline V CDR1 and CDR2: SGHTS, YDEGEE. The CDR3 nucleotides are TGTGCCAGCAGCCTTCACGAGACTAACTATGGCTACACCTTC. It specifies CASSLHETNYGYTF.

The rearrangement links TRBV20-1 to TRBJ2-1; no clear D gene. There are 11 residues in the CDR3. Trimming cost V 0 bases and J 5 bases, with 2 bases left between them. Germline V lookup: CDR1 DFQATT, CDR2 SNEGSKA (reference sequence). CDR3 nucleotide sequence: TGCAGTGCTAGAGATAACAATGAGCAGTTCTTC. Amino acids: CSARDNNEQFF.

This clone was recorded only once. The chain employs TRBV28 and TRBJ1-2; D call uncertain. V was clipped by 2 bases and J by 3 bases, with 10 bases between them. CDR1 and CDR2 from the germline V gene are MDHEN and SYDVKM. CDR3 size: 14 residues. The CDR3 loop reads CASSLGSTDYGYTF. DNA of the CDR3: TGTGCCAGCAGTTTAGGTAGCACGGACTATGGCTACACCTTC.

J is TRBJ2-2 and V is TRBV6-5; tentative D call: TRBD2 (5 bases). V was trimmed by 2 bases and J by 7 bases, leaving 14 bases between them. Germline CDR1 reads MNHEY; CDR2 reads SVGAGI. This CDR3 comprises 15 residues. The CDR3 sequence: CASSYVGGGVGELFF. The CDR3 coding sequence is TGTGCCAGCAGTTACGTGGGTGGAGGAGTCGGGGAGCTGTTTTTT.

CDR3 protein: CASSIDRGRSNQPQHF. In nucleotides, the CDR3 is TGTGCCAGTAGTATCGACAGGGGTCGTAGCAATCAGCCCCAGCATTTT. The chain joins TRBV19 to TRBJ1-5, with TRBD1 identical over 8 bases. This CDR3 spans 16 amino acids. CDR1 and CDR2 from the germline V gene are LNHDA and SQIVND (reference sequence). The V segment lost 3 bases and the J segment 0 bases; nucleotides outside the gene matches: 4.

This chain uses TRBV2 with TRBJ2-1, with D maybe TRBD2 (5 bases). Germline V gives CDR1 SNHLY, CDR2 FYNNEI. The CDR3 is 14 residues long. V lost 7 bases, J lost 1 base, and 11 bases lay in between. CDR3 loop: CASISGSSYNEQFF. The CDR3 nucleotides are TGTGCCAGCATCAGCGGCTCTTCCTACAATGAGCAGTTCTTC.

The chain links TRBV19 to TRBJ2-3, with D possibly matching TRBD2 (7 bases). Trimming took off 0 bases at V and 2 bases at J, with 15 bases between the two ends. Germline values: CDR1 LNHDA, CDR2 SQIVND (reference sequence). CDR3 size: 17 residues. For the CDR3, the DNA is TGTGCCAGTAGTATAGAGGGGGGAGCGGGACACACAGATACGCAGTATTTT. Amino acids: CASSIEGGAGHTDTQYF.

The chain is built from TRBV19 and TRBJ1-2; the match to TRBD1 covers 8 bases. CDR1 LNHDA and CDR2 SQIVND come from the germline V gene (reference sequence). This CDR3 has 14 residues. After removal of 5 bases from V and 4 bases from J, the junction contained 6 bases not matched to a gene. CDR3 amino acids: CASSPPTGGYGYTF. The CDR3 DNA reads TGTGCCAGTAGTCCCCCTACAGGGGGCTATGGCTACACCTTC.

V is TRBV5-6 and J is TRBJ2-2; no reliable D call. CDR3 length: 14 residues. V was clipped by 6 bases and J by 1 base, with 10 bases between them. Germline V gene lookup returns CDR1 SGHDT and CDR2 YYEEEE. The CDR3 sequence is CASNLLRNTGELFF. In DNA, the CDR3 is TGTGCCAGCAACTTACTTCGGAACACCGGGGAGCTGTTTTTT. Using reference TRBV5-6 and TRBJ2-2 for the parts outside the CDR3, the full variable domain is DAGVTQSPTHLIKTRGQQVTLRCSPKSGHDTVSWYQQALGQGPQFIFQYYEEEERQRGNFPDRFSGHQFPNYSSELNVNALLLGDSALYLCASNLLRNTGELFFGEGSRLTVL.

This clone showed up just once. The chain is built from TRBV5-1 and TRBJ2-7; TRBD2 might be the D (7 bases). Germline CDR1 SGHRS, CDR2 YFSETQ. The germline V and J ends were trimmed by 4 bases and 1 base, with 18 bases remaining between them. This CDR3 spans 16 amino acids. The CDR3 nucleotides read TGCGCCAGCAGCGAGCTTGGGGGGGCGGGGTCCTACGAGCAGTACTTC. Its protein is CASSELGGAGSYEQYF. The complete variable domain, with remaining parts taken from reference TRBV5-1 and TRBJ2-7, reads KAGVTQTPRYLIKTRGQQVTLSCSPISGHRSVSWYQQTPGQGLQFLFEYFSETQRNKGNFPGRFSGRQFSNSRSEMNVSTLELGDSALYLCASSELGGAGSYEQYFGPGTRLTVT.

This clone was picked up a small number of times. In nucleotides, the CDR3 is TGTGCCAGCAGCTTTGCCAGGGCGGATACGCAGTATTTT. Protein sequence: CASSFARADTQYF. This chain links TRBV7-3 with TRBJ2-3; TRBD1 is a possible D gene (5 bases). The germline CDR1 and CDR2 sequences are SGHTA and FQGTGA. CDR3 length: 13 amino acids. V was pared by 3 bases and J by 6 bases, with 10 bases between.